These 27 T cell receptor beta chains were all obtained from the same sample, sequenced in a study of OX40 agonist ivuxolimab in advanced cancers. Clones were read by immunoSEQ multiplex PCR, and TCRdb kept only the in-frame ones, dropping some. In the table there are 45,000 to 50,000 clones, around 90% of which are singletons. Here the sequenced sample was CD4+ or CD8+ T cells sorted from blood, taken in a trial of the OX40 agonist ivuxolimab. All receptors come from an adult with an advanced solid tumor such as melanoma, head and neck, liver or kidney cancer.

The gene calls are TRBV19 and TRBJ2-3; D is ambiguous. V gave up 1 base and J gave up 4 bases, with 6 bases separating them. The CDR3 contains 13 residues. The germline V gene encodes CDR1 LNHDA and CDR2 SQIVND (reference sequence). The CDR3: CASSIGTADTQYF. In DNA form, the CDR3 reads TGTGCCAGTAGTATAGGGACGGCAGATACGCAGTATTTT.

The chain carries TRBV28 and TRBJ1-1; possible D gene TRBD1, 5 bases. The CDR3 has 13 amino acids. Germline CDR1 and CDR2: MDHEN and SYDVKM. V dropped 3 bases and J dropped 1 base, with 6 bases sitting between them. CDR3 amino acids: CASSLGGNTEAFF. The CDR3 coding sequence is TGTGCCAGCAGTTTGGGGGGGAACACTGAAGCTTTCTTT.

The V and J genes are TRBV7-2 and TRBJ1-6; 7 bases are a match to TRBD1. From germline, CDR1 is SGHTA and CDR2 FQGNSA. Trimming took 5 bases from V and 8 from J; bases not matched to a gene: 9. This CDR3 contains 15 residues. The CDR3 loop reads CASSEIQGSYSPLHF. CDR3 nucleotide sequence: TGTGCCAGCAGCGAAATACAGGGGAGTTATTCACCCCTCCACTTT. Filled out from reference TRBV7-2 and TRBJ1-6, the complete variable domain reads GAGVSQSPSNKVTEKGKDVELRCDPISGHTALYWYRQSLGQGLEFLIYFQGNSAPDKSGLPSDRFSAERTGGSVSTLTIQRTQQEDSAVYLCASSEIQGSYSPLHFGNGTRLTVT.

The chain uses TRBV6-5 and TRBJ2-7, with D unclear. This CDR3 comprises 13 residues. Germline CDR1 reads MNHEY; CDR2 reads SVGAGI. Between the trimmed V and J ends, which lost 2 bases and 2 bases, there was a span of 7 bases. CDR3 residues: CASSYAATYEQYF. The CDR3 DNA follows: TGTGCCAGCAGTTACGCGGCGACCTACGAGCAGTACTTC.

Written as DNA, the CDR3 is TGTGCCAGCTCACCAGGGGATAGCAATCAGCCCCAGCATTTT. It encodes CASSPGDSNQPQHF. This chain uses TRBV18 with TRBJ1-5; D uncertain. CDR1 KGHSH and CDR2 LQKENI come from the germline V gene. The CDR3 is 14 amino acids. The V gene lost 2 bases and the J gene lost 0 bases, with 5 bases spanning the gap.

V is TRBV29-1 and J is TRBJ1-3; D is perhaps TRBD1 (5 bases). V lost 3 bases and J lost 3, with 15 bases in between. The CDR3 totals 15 residues. From germline, CDR1 is SQVTM and CDR2 ANQGSEA. The CDR3, as DNA: TGCAGCGTTGAGGGTCCAGGGAGAGATGGAAACACCATATATTTT. Its protein is CSVEGPGRDGNTIYF.

The rearrangement uses TRBV11-3 and TRBJ2-1; 10 bases are a match to TRBD1. The CDR3 is 16 amino acids. J gave up 4 bases and V 7 bases, and 10 bases lay outside the gene matches. CDR1 and CDR2 from the germline V gene are SGHNT and YENEEA. The CDR3 loop is CASTSTRDRGYNEQFF. The CDR3 nucleotides are TGTGCCAGCACCTCTACCCGGGACAGGGGATACAATGAGCAGTTCTTC.

This clone turned up a few times. V and J are TRBV5-8 and TRBJ2-7, with D tentatively TRBD1 or TRBD2 (5 bases each). Germline CDR1 SGHTS, CDR2 YDEGEE. Deletions cut 3 bases from V and 5 bases from J, with 12 bases between. The CDR3 contains 13 residues. The CDR3 sequence is CASSSGRGDEQYF. The CDR3 DNA reads TGTGCCAGCAGCTCGGGACGAGGGGACGAGCAGTACTTC.

V gene TRBV7-9 combines with J gene TRBJ2-1; tentative D call: TRBD2 (6 bases). CDR3 length equals 16 residues. V shed 5 bases and J shed 9 bases, with 23 bases lying between them. Per the germline V gene, CDR1 is SEHNR and CDR2 is FQNEAQ (reference sequence). CDR3 in amino acids: CASSHSGLAAGSEQFF. The CDR3 bases are TGTGCCAGCAGCCACAGTGGGCTCGCCGCCGGGAGTGAGCAGTTCTTC.

This clone was picked up one time. The rearrangement joins TRBV7-8 to TRBJ2-7, with 8 bases fitting TRBD2. The CDR3 has 14 residues. J was trimmed by 2 bases and V by 5 bases; bases with no gene match: 5. Germline V gene data show CDR1 as SGHVS and CDR2 as FQNEAQ. CDR3 in DNA: TGTGCCAGCAGCACCCGACTAGCGCCCTACGAGCAGTACTTC. Its translation: CASSTRLAPYEQYF.

The V and J genes are TRBV30 and TRBJ1-2, with TRBD1 as a possible D gene (5 bases). Germline CDR1 is GTSNPN and CDR2 is SVGIG (reference sequence). V was pared by 3 bases and J by 3 bases, with 14 bases between. This CDR3 has 14 amino acids. The CDR3 spells CAWRNPTDYYGYTF. CDR3 nucleotides: TGTGCCTGGAGGAACCCGACAGATTACTATGGCTACACCTTC. Full variable domain (missing parts from reference TRBV30 and TRBJ1-2): SQTIHQWPATLVQPVGSPLSLECTVEGTSNPNLYWYRQAAGRGLQLLFYSVGIGQISSEVPQNLSASRPQDRQFILSSKKLLLSDSGFYLCAWRNPTDYYGYTFGSGTRLTVV.

The chain couples TRBV5-5 to TRBJ2-3, with D perhaps matching TRBD2 (6 bases). Trimming took off 0 bases at V and 5 bases at J, with 10 bases between the two ends. Germline V gene lookup returns CDR1 SGHKS and CDR2 YYEKEE (reference sequence). This CDR3 contains 14 residues. CDR3 bases: TGTGCCAGCAGCTTGGGGCAGGGACTAGATACGCAGTATTTT. This codes for CASSLGQGLDTQYF.

This chain uses TRBV11-3 with TRBJ2-7; weak D call: TRBD2 (5 bases). CDR3 size: 15 residues. V was shortened by 5 bases and J by 3 bases, with 17 bases between the two germline ends. Germline CDR1 reads SGHNT; CDR2 reads YENEEA. The CDR3 region is CASSPGFGFFYEQYF. For the CDR3, the DNA is TGTGCCAGCAGCCCGGGGTTTGGATTCTTCTACGAGCAGTACTTC.

The chain carries TRBV19 and TRBJ2-2; D is undetermined. With 3 bases removed from V and 0 bases from J, the gap between germline ends came to 8 bases. From germline, CDR1 is LNHDA and CDR2 SQIVND (reference sequence). The CDR3 totals 15 residues. CDR3 DNA sequence: TGTGCCAGTAGTATTAACAGTCCGAACACCGGGGAGCTGTTTTTT. This codes for CASSINSPNTGELFF.

The chain joins TRBV5-7 to TRBJ1-4; no reliable D call. TRBV5-7 is classed as an ORF, of uncertain function. Trimming cost V 1 base and J 7 bases, with 11 bases left between them. This CDR3 is built from 14 residues. CDR3 nucleotides: TGTGCCAGCAGCTTGAATCATTGTGGTGAAAAACTGTTTTTT. It specifies CASSLNHCGEKLFF.

V is TRBV11-2 and J is TRBJ1-1; TRBD1 might be the D (5 bases). Germline CDR1 reads SGHAT; CDR2 reads FQNNGV. With 2 bases removed from V and 7 bases from J, the gap between germline ends came to 14 bases. This CDR3 has 14 amino acids. Written as DNA, the CDR3 is TGTGCCAGCAGCTTATATCCAGGGAGTGTTGAAGCTTTCTTT. It encodes CASSLYPGSVEAFF.

This clone was found once. CDR3 amino acids: CASSPPPLAGGRYEQYF. The CDR3 DNA reads TGTGCCAGCAGTCCACCCCCTTTAGCGGGGGGGCGTTACGAGCAGTACTTC. The chain links TRBV27 to TRBJ2-7; 11 bases agree with TRBD2. The CDR3 consists of 17 residues. CDR1 is MNHEY, CDR2 SMNVEV, per germline (reference sequence). J gave up 4 bases and V 5 bases, and 13 bases lay outside the gene matches.

This rearrangement joins TRBV5-5 to TRBJ1-4; 8 nucleotides line up with TRBD1. Germline trimming cut 2 bases from V and 3 bases from J; bases unmatched to any gene: 15. Germline V gene lookup returns CDR1 SGHKS and CDR2 YYEKEE (reference sequence). CDR3 size: 19 residues. The CDR3: CASSFSAFRDRQANEKLFF. The CDR3 DNA is TGTGCCAGCAGCTTCAGCGCCTTTCGGGACAGGCAAGCTAATGAAAAACTGTTTTTT.

Comments on this clone: This may arise from a read error, as a much more abundant clone is one base away. The same CDR3 arises from other DNA sequences in this sample as well. The CDR3 here is CASSPGTENQPQHF. CDR3 DNA: TGTGCCAGCAGTCCCGGGACTGAAAATCAGCCCCAGCATTTT. The gene calls are TRBV6-5 and TRBJ1-5, with D possibly being TRBD1 (5 bases). The V and J ends lost 5 bases and 4 bases respectively, with 12 bases between them. Germline V lookup: CDR1 MNHEY, CDR2 SVGAGI. CDR3 length equals 14 residues.

V usage is TRBV7-3 and J usage is TRBJ2-1; TRBD2 aligns across 10 bases. The CDR3 consists of 20 residues. The trim removed 2 bases at V and 4 bases at J, leaving 17 bases unmatched. CDR1 and CDR2 (germline): SGHTA, FQGTGA. The CDR3, as DNA: TGTGCCAGCAGCTTAGGCCTTTCTCCACAGAGCGGGAGGGAATACAATGAGCAGTTCTTC. Its protein is CASSLGLSPQSGREYNEQFF. Complete variable domain (other parts from reference TRBV7-3 and TRBJ2-1): GAGVSQTPSNKVTEKGKYVELRCDPISGHTALYWYRQSLGQGPEFLIYFQGTGAADDSGLPNDRFFAVRPEGSVSTLKIQRTERGDSAVYLCASSLGLSPQSGREYNEQFFGPGTRLTVL.

The J gene is TRBJ2-7, the V gene TRBV19; 7 positions match TRBD1. The CDR3 is 14 amino acids. CDR1 LNHDA and CDR2 SQIVND come from the germline V gene (reference sequence). Trimming took 6 bases from V and 0 from J; bases not matched to a gene: 5. DNA for the CDR3: TGTGCCAGTAGACCGGACAGGAGCTCCTACGAGCAGTACTTC. It is translated as CASRPDRSSYEQYF.

The rearrangement joins TRBV27 to TRBJ1-2, with 9 bases lining up with TRBD1. Germline trimming cut 8 bases from V and 2 bases from J; bases unmatched to any gene: 9. CDR3 length: 15 amino acids. The germline V gene has CDR1 MNHEY and CDR2 SMNVEV (reference sequence). This chain's CDR3 is CASGPPDRGNYGYTF. CDR3 bases: TGTGCCAGCGGGCCCCCGGACAGGGGAAACTATGGCTACACCTTC.

Judged by abundance, this clone is hyperexpanded (1% or more). This chain uses TRBV4-3 with TRBJ1-6, with D unclear. CDR3 length equals 16 residues. V lost 4 bases and J 0 bases, leaving 10 bases between the germline ends. Germline CDR1 and CDR2: LGHNA and YSLEER. The CDR3 reads CASSPDWSSYNSPLHF. Here the CDR3 DNA reads TGCGCCAGCAGCCCGGACTGGAGCTCCTATAATTCACCCCTCCACTTT.

The J gene is TRBJ1-3, the V gene TRBV6-5, with D unclear. Trimming took 5 bases from V and 1 from J, leaving 6 bases between them. There are 13 residues in the CDR3. The germline V gene encodes CDR1 MNHEY and CDR2 SVGAGI. The CDR3 protein is CASSGDSGNTIYF. DNA for the CDR3: TGTGCCAGCAGTGGAGATTCTGGAAACACCATATATTTT.

The chain is built from TRBV7-6 and TRBJ2-1, with D hard to call. Per germline, CDR1 SGHVS and CDR2 FNYEAQ. The V end was cut by 7 bases, the J end by 0 bases, with 13 bases between. The CDR3 is 15 amino acids. As DNA, the CDR3 is TGTGCCAGCACCCACGGACGGTACTCCTACAATGAGCAGTTCTTC. Encoded protein: CASTHGRYSYNEQFF.

The chain couples TRBV30 to TRBJ1-5; D may be TRBD1 (5 bases). Germline V gene data show CDR1 as GTSNPN and CDR2 as SVGIG (reference sequence). The CDR3 is 15 residues long. The V gene lost 0 bases and the J gene lost 4 bases, with 13 bases spanning the gap. This CDR3 is CAWSVLQGQNQPQHF. The CDR3 DNA reads as TGTGCCTGGAGTGTACTCCAGGGTCAGAATCAGCCCCAGCATTTT.

The rearrangement joins TRBV25-1 to TRBJ2-7; no definite D call. Germline CDR1 is MGHDK and CDR2 is SYGVNS. V lost 10 bases and J 2 bases, leaving 9 bases between the germline ends. CDR3 length: 11 amino acids. In DNA, the CDR3 is TGTGCCACCTCCCCCGCCTACGAGCAGTACTTC. Its translation is CATSPAYEQYF.